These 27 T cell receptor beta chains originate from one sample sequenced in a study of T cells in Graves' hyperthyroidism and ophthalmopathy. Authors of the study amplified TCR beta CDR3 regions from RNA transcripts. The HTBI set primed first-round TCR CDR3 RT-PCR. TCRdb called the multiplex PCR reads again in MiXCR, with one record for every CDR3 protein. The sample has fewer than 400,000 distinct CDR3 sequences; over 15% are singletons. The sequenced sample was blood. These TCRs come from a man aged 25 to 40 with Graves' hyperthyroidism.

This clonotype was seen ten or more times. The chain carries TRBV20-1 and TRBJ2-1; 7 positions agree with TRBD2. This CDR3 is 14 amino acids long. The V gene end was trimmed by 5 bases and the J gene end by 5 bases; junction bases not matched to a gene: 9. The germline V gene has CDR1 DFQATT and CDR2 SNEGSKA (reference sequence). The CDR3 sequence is CSASRDYYNNEQFF. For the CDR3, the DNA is TGCAGTGCTTCCCGGGACTACTACAACAATGAGCAGTTCTTC.

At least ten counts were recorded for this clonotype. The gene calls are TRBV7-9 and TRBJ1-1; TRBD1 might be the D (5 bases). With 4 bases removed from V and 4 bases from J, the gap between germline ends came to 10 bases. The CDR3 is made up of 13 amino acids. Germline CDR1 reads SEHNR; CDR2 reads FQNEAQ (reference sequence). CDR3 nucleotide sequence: TGTGCCAGCAGCTGGGGGGGACGCACTGAAGCTTTCTTT. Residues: CASSWGGRTEAFF.

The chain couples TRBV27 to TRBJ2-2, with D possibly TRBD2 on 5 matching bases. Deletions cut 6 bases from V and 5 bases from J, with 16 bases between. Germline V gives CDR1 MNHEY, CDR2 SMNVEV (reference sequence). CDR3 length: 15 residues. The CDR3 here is CASSFAGHPTGELFF. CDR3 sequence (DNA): TGTGCCAGCAGCTTCGCGGGCCACCCGACCGGGGAGCTGTTTTTT.

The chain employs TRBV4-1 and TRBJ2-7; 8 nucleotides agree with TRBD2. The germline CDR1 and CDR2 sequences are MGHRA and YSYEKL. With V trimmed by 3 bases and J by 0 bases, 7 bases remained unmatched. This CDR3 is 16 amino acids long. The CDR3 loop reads CASSHLFSGTSYEQYF. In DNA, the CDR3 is TGCGCCAGCAGCCACTTATTTAGCGGGACCTCCTACGAGCAGTACTTC.

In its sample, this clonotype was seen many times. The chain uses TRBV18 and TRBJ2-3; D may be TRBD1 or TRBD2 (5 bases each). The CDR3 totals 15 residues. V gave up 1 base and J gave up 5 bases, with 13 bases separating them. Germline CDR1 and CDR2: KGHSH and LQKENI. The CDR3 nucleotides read TGTGCCAGCTCACCACGAGGGGCGGCGGGAGATACGCAGTATTTT. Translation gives CASSPRGAAGDTQYF.

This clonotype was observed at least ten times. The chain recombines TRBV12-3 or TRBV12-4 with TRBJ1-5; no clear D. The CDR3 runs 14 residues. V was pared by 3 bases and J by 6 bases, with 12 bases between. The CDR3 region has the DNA TGTGCCAGCAGTTTTAGTGAAAAGTTTCAGCCCCAGCATTTT. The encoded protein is CASSFSEKFQPQHF.

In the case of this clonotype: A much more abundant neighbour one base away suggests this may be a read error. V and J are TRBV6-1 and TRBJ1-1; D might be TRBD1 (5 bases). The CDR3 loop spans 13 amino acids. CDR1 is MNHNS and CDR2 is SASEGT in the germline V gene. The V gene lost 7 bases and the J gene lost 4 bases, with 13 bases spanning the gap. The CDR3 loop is CASIPGRGTEAFF. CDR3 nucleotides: TGTGCCAGCATCCCGGGGAGGGGCACTGAAGCTTTCTTT.

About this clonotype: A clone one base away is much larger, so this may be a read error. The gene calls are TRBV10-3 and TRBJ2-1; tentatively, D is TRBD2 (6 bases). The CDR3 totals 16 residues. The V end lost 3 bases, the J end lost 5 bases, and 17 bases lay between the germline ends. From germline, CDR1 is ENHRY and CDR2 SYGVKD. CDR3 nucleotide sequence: TGTGCCATCAGTGAAACGGGGGAGGAGGGGCACAATGAGCAGTTCTTC. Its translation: CAISETGEEGHNEQFF.

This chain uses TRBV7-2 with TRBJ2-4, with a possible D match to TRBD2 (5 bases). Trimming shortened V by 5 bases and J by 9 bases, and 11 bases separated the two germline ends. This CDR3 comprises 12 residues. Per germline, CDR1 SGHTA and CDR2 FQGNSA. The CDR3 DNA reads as TGTGCCAGCAGCCAGGCGGGTGTCATTCAGTACTTC. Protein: CASSQAGVIQYF.

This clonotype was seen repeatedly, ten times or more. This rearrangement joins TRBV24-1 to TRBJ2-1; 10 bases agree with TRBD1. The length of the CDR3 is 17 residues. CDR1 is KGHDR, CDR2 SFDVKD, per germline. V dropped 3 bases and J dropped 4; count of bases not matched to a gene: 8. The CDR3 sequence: CATSDLGGTGEYNEQFF. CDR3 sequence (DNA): TGTGCCACCAGTGATCTGGGCGGGACAGGGGAATACAATGAGCAGTTCTTC.

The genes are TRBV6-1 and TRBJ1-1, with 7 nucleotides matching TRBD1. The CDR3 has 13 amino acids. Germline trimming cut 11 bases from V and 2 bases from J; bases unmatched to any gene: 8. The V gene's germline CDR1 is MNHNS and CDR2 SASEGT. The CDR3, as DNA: TGTGCCGCCCTGACAGGGCCAAACACTGAAGCTTTCTTT. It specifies CAALTGPNTEAFF.

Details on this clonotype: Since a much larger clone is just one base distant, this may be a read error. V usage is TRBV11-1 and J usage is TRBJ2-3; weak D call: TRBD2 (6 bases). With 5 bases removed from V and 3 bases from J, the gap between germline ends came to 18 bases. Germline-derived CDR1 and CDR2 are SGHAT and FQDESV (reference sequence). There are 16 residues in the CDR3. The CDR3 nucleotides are TGTGCCAGCAGCCTAATCCCCCGGGAGCAAACAGATACGCAGTATTTT. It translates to CASSLIPREQTDTQYF.

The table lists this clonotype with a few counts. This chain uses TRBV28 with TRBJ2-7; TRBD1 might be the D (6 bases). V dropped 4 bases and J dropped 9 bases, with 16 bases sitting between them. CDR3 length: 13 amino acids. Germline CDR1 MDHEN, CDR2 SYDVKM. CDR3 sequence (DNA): TGTGCCAGCAGTTGGGCGGCCGAAGGGGGGCAGTACTTC. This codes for CASSWAAEGGQYF.

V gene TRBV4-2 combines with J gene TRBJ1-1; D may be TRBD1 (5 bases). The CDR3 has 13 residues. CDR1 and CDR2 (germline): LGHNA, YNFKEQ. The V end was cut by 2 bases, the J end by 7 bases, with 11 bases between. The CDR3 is CASSQSADSEAFF. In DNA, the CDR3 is TGTGCCAGCAGCCAATCCGCCGACAGTGAAGCTTTCTTT.

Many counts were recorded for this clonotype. This CDR3 reads CASSLDPSGRSYEQFF. The CDR3 coding sequence is TGTGCCAGCAGTTTGGATCCGAGCGGGAGGTCGTATGAGCAGTTCTTC. The rearrangement uses TRBV28 and TRBJ2-1; 9 nucleotides match TRBD2. CDR3 size: 16 residues. With V trimmed by 3 bases and J by 8 bases, 11 bases remained unmatched. The V gene's germline CDR1 is MDHEN and CDR2 SYDVKM.

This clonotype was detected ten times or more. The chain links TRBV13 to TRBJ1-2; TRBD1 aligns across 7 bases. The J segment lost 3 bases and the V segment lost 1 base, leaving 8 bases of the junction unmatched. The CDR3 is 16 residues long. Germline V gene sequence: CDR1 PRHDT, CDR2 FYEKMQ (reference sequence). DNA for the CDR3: TGTGCCAGCAGCTTAGCACTCACAGGGGCCCACTATGGCTACACCTTC. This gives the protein CASSLALTGAHYGYTF.

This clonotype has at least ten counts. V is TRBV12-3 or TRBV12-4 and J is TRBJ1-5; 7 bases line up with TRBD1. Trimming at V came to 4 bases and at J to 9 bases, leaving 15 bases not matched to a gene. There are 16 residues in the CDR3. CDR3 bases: TGTGCCAGCAGTTCAAGCGGGACAGCCCTCCCGAGGCCCCAGCATTTT. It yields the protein CASSSSGTALPRPQHF.

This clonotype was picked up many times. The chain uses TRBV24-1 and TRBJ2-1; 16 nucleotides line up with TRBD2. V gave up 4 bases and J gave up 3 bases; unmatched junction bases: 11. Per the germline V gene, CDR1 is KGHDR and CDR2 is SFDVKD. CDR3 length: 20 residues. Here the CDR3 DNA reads TGTGCCACCAGTGACTCAGGGACTAGCGGGAGGGGCAGGGACTACAATGAGCAGTTCTTC. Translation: CATSDSGTSGRGRDYNEQFF.

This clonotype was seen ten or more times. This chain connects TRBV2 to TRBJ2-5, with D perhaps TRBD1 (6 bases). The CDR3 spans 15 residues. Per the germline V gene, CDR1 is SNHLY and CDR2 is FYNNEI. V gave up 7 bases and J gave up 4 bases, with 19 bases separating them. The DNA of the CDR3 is TGTGCCAGCAATAGGATACAGGGATACATAGAGACCCAGTACTTC. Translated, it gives CASNRIQGYIETQYF.

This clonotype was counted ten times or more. The CDR3: CASSSGQAGVRGETQYF. In nucleotides, the CDR3 is TGTGCCAGCAGCTCCGGGCAGGCCGGCGTGCGTGGAGAGACCCAGTACTTC. This rearrangement joins TRBV11-2 to TRBJ2-5; unclear D gene. The CDR3 has 17 residues. V lost 4 bases and J lost 4, with 22 bases in between. Germline V CDR1 and CDR2: SGHAT, FQNNGV.

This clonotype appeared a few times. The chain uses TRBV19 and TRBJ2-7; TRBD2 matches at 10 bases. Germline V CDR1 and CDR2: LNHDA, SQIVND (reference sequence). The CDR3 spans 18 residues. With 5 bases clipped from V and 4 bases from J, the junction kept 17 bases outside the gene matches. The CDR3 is CASSLRTGQLAGLYEQYF. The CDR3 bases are TGTGCCAGTAGTCTCAGGACAGGCCAACTAGCGGGGCTATACGAGCAGTACTTC.

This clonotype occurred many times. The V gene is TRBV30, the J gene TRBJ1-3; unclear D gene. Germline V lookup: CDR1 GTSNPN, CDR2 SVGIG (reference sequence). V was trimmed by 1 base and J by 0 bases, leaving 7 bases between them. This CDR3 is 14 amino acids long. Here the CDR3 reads CAWSEGHSGNTIYF. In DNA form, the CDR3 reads TGTGCCTGGAGTGAAGGCCACTCTGGAAACACCATATATTTT.

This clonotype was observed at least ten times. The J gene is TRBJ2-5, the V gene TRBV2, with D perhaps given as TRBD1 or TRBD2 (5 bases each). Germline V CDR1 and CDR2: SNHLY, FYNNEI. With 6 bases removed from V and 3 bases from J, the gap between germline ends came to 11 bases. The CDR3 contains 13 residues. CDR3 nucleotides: TGTGCCAGCAGCCGGGACGGAGAAGAGACCCAGTACTTC. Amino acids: CASSRDGEETQYF. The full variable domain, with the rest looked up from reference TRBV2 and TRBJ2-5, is EPEVTQTPSHQVTQMGQEVILRCVPISNHLYFYWYRQILGQKVEFLVSFYNNEISEKSEIFDDQFSVERPDGSNFTLKIRSTKLEDSAMYFCASSRDGEETQYFGPGTRLLVL.

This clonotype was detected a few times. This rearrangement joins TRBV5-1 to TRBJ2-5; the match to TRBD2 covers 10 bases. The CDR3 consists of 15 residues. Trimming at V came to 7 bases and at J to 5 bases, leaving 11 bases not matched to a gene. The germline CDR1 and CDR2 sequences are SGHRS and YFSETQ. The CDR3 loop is CASSLAGAIGETQYF. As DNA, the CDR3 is TGCGCCAGCTCCCTAGCGGGAGCCATAGGGGAGACCCAGTACTTC.

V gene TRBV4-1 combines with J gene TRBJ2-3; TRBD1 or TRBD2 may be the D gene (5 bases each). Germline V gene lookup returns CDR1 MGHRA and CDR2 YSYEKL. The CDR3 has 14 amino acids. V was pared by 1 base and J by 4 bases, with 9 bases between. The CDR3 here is CASSQGGGPDTQYF. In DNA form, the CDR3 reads TGCGCCAGCAGCCAAGGTGGGGGACCAGATACGCAGTATTTT.

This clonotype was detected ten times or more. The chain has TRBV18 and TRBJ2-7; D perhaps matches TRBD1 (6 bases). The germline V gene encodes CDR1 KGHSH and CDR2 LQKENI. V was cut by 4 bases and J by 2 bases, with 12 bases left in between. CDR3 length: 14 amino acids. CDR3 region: CASSQAQGPYEQYF. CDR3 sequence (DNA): TGTGCCAGCTCACAAGCACAGGGCCCCTACGAGCAGTACTTC.

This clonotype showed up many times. The CDR3 loop is CASSPYLYEQYF. For the CDR3, the DNA is TGTGCCAGCAGCCCATACCTATACGAGCAGTACTTC. The rearrangement joins TRBV7-2 to TRBJ2-7; D remains ambiguous. The CDR3 is 12 residues long. Germline lookup yields CDR1 SGHTA and CDR2 FQGNSA. The V end lost 5 bases, the J end lost 4 bases, and 9 bases lay between the germline ends.